The 23 T cell receptor beta chains in this list originate from one sample, sequenced in a study of T cells in Graves' hyperthyroidism and ophthalmopathy. Regions amplified from RNA transcripts were the TCR beta CDR3 regions. The TCR CDR3 first-round RT-PCR relied on the HTBI primer set. TCRdb re-derived calls from the multiplex PCR reads in MiXCR, one entry per CDR3 protein. The table lists about 690,000 distinct CDR3 sequences, roughly 17% of them singletons. The sample was blood. All receptors derive from a man between 45 and 60 years old with Graves' hyperthyroidism.

This chain uses TRBV25-1 with TRBJ1-4; 8 nucleotides line up with TRBD1. The CDR3 loop spans 16 amino acids. Germline CDR1 and CDR2: MGHDK and SYGVNS. After removal of 1 base from V and 8 bases from J, the junction contained 9 bases not matched to a gene. The CDR3 is CASSESHRGGREKLFF. The CDR3 DNA sequence: TGTGCCAGCAGTGAATCCCACAGGGGGGGGCGAGAAAAACTGTTTTTT.

This clonotype has just a few counts. The V and J genes are TRBV5-6 and TRBJ1-4, with D tentatively TRBD1 (5 bases). The V end was cut by 1 base, the J end by 6 bases, with 13 bases between. The CDR3 is 15 amino acids. Germline CDR1 and CDR2: SGHDT and YYEEEE. CDR3 sequence: CASSLLDSLYEKLFF. The CDR3, as DNA: TGTGCCAGCAGCTTGCTCGACAGCCTATATGAAAAACTGTTTTTT.

This clonotype was seen ten or more times. The chain recombines TRBV28 with TRBJ2-3; no clear D gene. The CDR3 contains 16 residues. Trimming took 6 bases from V and 3 from J, leaving 19 bases between them. The germline CDR1 and CDR2 sequences are MDHEN and SYDVKM. In DNA form, the CDR3 reads TGTGCCAGCAGCCAGCTGTCCCTCGAGAGTACAGATACGCAGTATTTT. It specifies CASSQLSLESTDTQYF.

This clonotype was seen ten or more times. This chain links TRBV6-1 with TRBJ2-1, with 7 bases lining up with TRBD1. The CDR3 length is 13 residues. CDR1 MNHNS and CDR2 SASEGT come from the germline V gene. After removal of 6 bases from V and 9 bases from J, the junction contained 8 bases not matched to a gene. For the CDR3, the DNA is TGTGCCAGCAGGACCGGGACAGTTGGTGAGCAGTTCTTC. Encoded protein: CASRTGTVGEQFF.

This clonotype was picked up a small number of times. CDR3 nucleotide sequence: TGCAGACCCAGGGGTTTGAACACTGAAGCTTTCTTT. This sequence encodes CRPRGLNTEAFF. The rearrangement joins TRBV20-1 to TRBJ1-1, with D tentatively TRBD1 (6 bases). Looked up from germline, CDR1 is DFQATT and CDR2 is SNEGSKA (reference sequence). This CDR3 region has 12 residues.

Regarding this clonotype: A read error may be the cause here, since a much bigger clone is one base away. For the CDR3, the DNA is TGTGCCAGCATTGAGACAGGGGGTAATCAGCCCCAGCGTTTT. Protein sequence: CASIETGGNQPQRF. This sequence joins TRBV12-3 or TRBV12-4 and TRBJ1-5; 9 nucleotides line up with TRBD1. This CDR3 region has 14 residues.

This clonotype was seen at least ten times. This rearrangement joins TRBV5-1 to TRBJ2-7, with D possibly TRBD1 on 6 matching bases. Germline CDR1 is SGHRS and CDR2 is YFSETQ. There are 13 residues in the CDR3. V lost 2 bases and J 3 bases, leaving 9 bases between the germline ends. CDR3 nucleotide sequence: TGCGCCAGCAGCTTCGGGACAAACTACGAGCAGTACTTC. This codes for CASSFGTNYEQYF.

In its sample, this clonotype was seen many times. The chain couples TRBV28 to TRBJ2-7, with 7 positions matching TRBD2. The V and J ends lost 6 bases and 5 bases, in that order; junction bases with no gene match: 16. Germline V lookup: CDR1 MDHEN, CDR2 SYDVKM. This CDR3 region has 16 residues. This chain's CDR3 is CASSPNSGWKVHEQYF. The DNA for the CDR3 is TGTGCCAGCAGCCCTAATAGCGGGTGGAAAGTCCACGAGCAGTACTTC.

This clonotype was counted many times. The chain joins TRBV2 to TRBJ2-2, with D hard to call. Between the trimmed V and J ends, which lost 6 bases and 2 bases, there was a span of 7 bases. Germline loops: CDR1 SNHLY, CDR2 FYNNEI. The CDR3 sequence is 13 residues long. The CDR3 nucleotides are TGTGCCAGCAGACCATTAAACACCGGGGAGCTGTTTTTT. This gives the protein CASRPLNTGELFF.

This clonotype has a count of ten or more. The chain carries TRBV6-2 or TRBV6-3 and TRBJ2-1; D not resolved. The CDR3 has 12 amino acids. Trimming cost V 2 bases and J 7 bases, with 6 bases left between them. CDR1 and CDR2 from the germline V gene are MNHEY and SVGEGT. Here the CDR3 reads CASSYLGNEQFF. The DNA of the CDR3 is TGTGCCAGCAGTTACCTAGGGAATGAGCAGTTCTTC.

In this sample, this clonotype turned up many times. V is TRBV2 and J is TRBJ2-5; D unresolved. This CDR3 spans 14 amino acids. Trimming took 5 bases from V and 0 from J, leaving 10 bases between them. CDR1 SNHLY and CDR2 FYNNEI come from the germline V gene. The chain's CDR3 is CASSYGPYQETQYF. The CDR3 nucleotides are TGTGCCAGCAGTTACGGACCATACCAAGAGACCCAGTACTTC. The variable domain in full, with the rest retrieved from reference TRBV2 and TRBJ2-5, is EPEVTQTPSHQVTQMGQEVILRCVPISNHLYFYWYRQILGQKVEFLVSFYNNEISEKSEIFDDQFSVERPDGSNFTLKIRSTKLEDSAMYFCASSYGPYQETQYFGPGTRLLVL.

This clonotype came up many times. The chain employs TRBV5-1 and TRBJ2-1, with 8 bases aligning to TRBD2. The V gene end was trimmed by 4 bases and the J gene end by 6 bases; junction bases not matched to a gene: 9. The CDR3 is made up of 15 amino acids. The germline gives CDR1 SGHRS, CDR2 YFSETQ. For the CDR3, the DNA is TGCGCCAGCAGCCCACAGCCGGGACTAGTCAATGAGCAGTTCTTC. This translates into CASSPQPGLVNEQFF.

The chain joins TRBV20-1 to TRBJ2-7; possibly TRBD1 or TRBD2 for D (6 bases each). V was trimmed by 0 bases and J by 5 bases, leaving 11 bases between them. Germline-derived CDR1 and CDR2 are DFQATT and SNEGSKA (reference sequence). The CDR3 runs 13 residues. The CDR3: CSAREGGTNEQYF. The CDR3 nucleotides read TGCAGTGCTAGAGAAGGGGGGACGAACGAGCAGTACTTC.

This clonotype was seen a handful of times. J is TRBJ1-6 and V is TRBV7-6; D uncertain. The CDR3 is 15 residues long. V lost 1 base to trimming and J lost 7 bases, with 11 bases between them. The germline V gene has CDR1 SGHVS and CDR2 FNYEAQ. The DNA for the CDR3 is TGTGCCAGCAGCTTAGTGGAGGCGGGAAATTCACCCCTCCACTTT. Amino acid sequence: CASSLVEAGNSPLHF.

This clonotype was detected ten times or more. CDR3 protein: CASSFSGSTDTQYF. In nucleotides, the CDR3 is TGTGCCAGCAGCTTTAGCGGGAGCACAGATACGCAGTATTTT. V usage is TRBV28 and J usage is TRBJ2-3; 7 positions match TRBD2. The CDR3 extends over 14 amino acids. Germline lookup yields CDR1 MDHEN and CDR2 SYDVKM. V gave up 6 bases and J gave up 0 bases; unmatched junction bases: 3.

This clonotype was recorded at least ten times. This sequence joins TRBV7-2 and TRBJ2-1; a weak D match, TRBD2 (5 bases). The V gene lost 0 bases and the J gene lost 4 bases, with 25 bases spanning the gap. Germline values: CDR1 SGHTA, CDR2 FQGNSA. The CDR3 is made up of 20 amino acids. In DNA, the CDR3 is TGTGCCAGCAGCTTAGCAGATAAATGGAAAGGGCTAGCCAATTACAATGAGCAGTTCTTC. Translated, it gives CASSLADKWKGLANYNEQFF.

This clonotype came up a few times. CDR3 nucleotides: TGCGCCAGCAGCTTGGGACTAGCGTCGCCGGCTGCGGAGCAGTTCTTC. It translates to CASSLGLASPAAEQFF. This rearrangement joins TRBV5-1 to TRBJ2-1; 8 bases match TRBD2. Per germline, CDR1 SGHRS and CDR2 YFSETQ. CDR3 length: 16 residues. Losses at the gene ends were 0 bases for V and 10 bases for J; bases not matched to a gene: 12.

In this sample, this clonotype turned up a few times. The J gene is TRBJ2-5, the V gene TRBV25-1, with D perhaps TRBD2 (5 bases). The CDR3 runs to 14 residues. Germline V gene sequence: CDR1 MGHDK, CDR2 SYGVNS. V lost 4 bases, J lost 5 bases, and 14 bases lay in between. In DNA form, the CDR3 reads TGTGCCAGCAGTGTTCCGGGGATCGTGGAGACCCAGTACTTC. Its protein product is CASSVPGIVETQYF.

The CDR3 DNA follows: TGTGCCAGCAGTTTGCGGGAGGACAGTGGGGAGACCCAGTACTTC. Residues: CASSLREDSGETQYF. The chain employs TRBV28 and TRBJ2-5, with 8 bases fitting TRBD2. Germline CDR1 MDHEN, CDR2 SYDVKM. V was clipped by 3 bases and J by 5 bases; unmatched bases: 8. The length of the CDR3 is 15 residues.

This clonotype was counted at least ten times. The chain has TRBV12-3 or TRBV12-4 and TRBJ1-4; D gene uncertain. V was clipped by 5 bases and J by 0 bases, with 10 bases between them. This CDR3 has 15 amino acids. The DNA for the CDR3 is TGTGCCAGCAGTCAATTAAGTACAACTAATGAAAAACTGTTTTTT. Translated: CASSQLSTTNEKLFF.

The table lists this clonotype with many counts. The chain carries TRBV28 and TRBJ1-6, with 12 bases lining up with TRBD1. Looked up from germline, CDR1 is MDHEN and CDR2 is SYDVKM. After removal of 6 bases from V and 7 bases from J, the junction contained 7 bases not matched to a gene. The CDR3 consists of 16 residues. CDR3 in amino acids: CASRPGTGGFNSPLHF. Here the CDR3 DNA reads TGTGCCAGCAGACCCGGGACAGGGGGCTTCAATTCACCCCTCCACTTT.

This clonotype was observed many times. The genes are TRBV11-2 and TRBJ1-2; 7 nucleotides align to TRBD1. J was trimmed by 6 bases and V by 0 bases; bases with no gene match: 1. This CDR3 has 13 residues. Germline-derived CDR1 and CDR2 are SGHAT and FQNNGV. The CDR3 loop is CASSLDGQDGYTF. In DNA, the CDR3 is TGTGCCAGCAGCTTAGACGGACAGGATGGCTACACCTTC.

Ten or more counts support this clonotype. The chain recombines TRBV7-9 with TRBJ1-4; D uncertain. The germline V gene has CDR1 SEHNR and CDR2 FQNEAQ (reference sequence). This CDR3 has 13 amino acids. Trimming removed 2 bases at V and 6 bases at J, with 7 bases between. The CDR3 here is CASSLSEDEKLFF. CDR3 DNA sequence: TGTGCCAGCAGCTTATCGGAGGATGAAAAACTGTTTTTT.